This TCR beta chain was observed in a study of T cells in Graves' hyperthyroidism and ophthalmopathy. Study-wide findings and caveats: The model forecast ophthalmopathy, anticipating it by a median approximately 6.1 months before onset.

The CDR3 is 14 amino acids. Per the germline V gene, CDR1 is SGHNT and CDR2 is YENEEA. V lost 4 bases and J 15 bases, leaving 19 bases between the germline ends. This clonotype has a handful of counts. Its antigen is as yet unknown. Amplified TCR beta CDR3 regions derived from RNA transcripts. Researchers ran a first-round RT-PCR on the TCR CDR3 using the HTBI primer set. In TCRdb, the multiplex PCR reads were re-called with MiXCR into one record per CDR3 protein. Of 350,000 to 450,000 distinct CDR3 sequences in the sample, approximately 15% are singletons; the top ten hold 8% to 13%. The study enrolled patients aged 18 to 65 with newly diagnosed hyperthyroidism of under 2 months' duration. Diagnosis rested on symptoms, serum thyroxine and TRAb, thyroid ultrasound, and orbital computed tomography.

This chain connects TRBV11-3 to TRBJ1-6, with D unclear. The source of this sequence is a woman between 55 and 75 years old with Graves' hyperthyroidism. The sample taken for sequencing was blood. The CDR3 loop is CASSSRGPNDVLHF. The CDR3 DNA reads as TGTGCCAGCAGCTCGAGAGGGCCAAACGATGTCCTCCACTTT.